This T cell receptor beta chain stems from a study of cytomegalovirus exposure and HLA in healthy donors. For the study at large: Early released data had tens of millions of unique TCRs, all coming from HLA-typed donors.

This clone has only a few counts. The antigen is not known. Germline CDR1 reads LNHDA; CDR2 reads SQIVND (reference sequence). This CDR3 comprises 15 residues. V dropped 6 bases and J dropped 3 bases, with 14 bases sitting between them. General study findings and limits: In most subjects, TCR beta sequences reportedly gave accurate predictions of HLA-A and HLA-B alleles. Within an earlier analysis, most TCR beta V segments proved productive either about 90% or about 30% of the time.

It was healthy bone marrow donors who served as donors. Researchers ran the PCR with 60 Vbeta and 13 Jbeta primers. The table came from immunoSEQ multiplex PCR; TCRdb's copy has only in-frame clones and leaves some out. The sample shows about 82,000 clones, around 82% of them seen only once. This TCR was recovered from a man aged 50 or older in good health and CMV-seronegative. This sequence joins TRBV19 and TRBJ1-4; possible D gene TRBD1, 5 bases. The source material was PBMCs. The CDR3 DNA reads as TGTGCCAGTAGGGAAGGCGGGGGACCTAATGAAAAACTGTTTTTT. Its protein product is CASREGGGPNEKLFF.